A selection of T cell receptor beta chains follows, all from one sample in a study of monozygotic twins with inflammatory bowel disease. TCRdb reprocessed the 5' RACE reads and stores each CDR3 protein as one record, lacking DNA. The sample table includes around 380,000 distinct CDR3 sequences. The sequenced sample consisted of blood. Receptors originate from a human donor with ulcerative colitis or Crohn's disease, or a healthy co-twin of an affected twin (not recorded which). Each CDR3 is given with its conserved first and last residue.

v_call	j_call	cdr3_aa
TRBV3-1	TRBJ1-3	CASSLHSGEANTIYF
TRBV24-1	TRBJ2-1	CATGTGIWNEQFF
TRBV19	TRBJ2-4	CASSQDSGHPGGAKNIQYF
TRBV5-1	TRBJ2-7	CASSPVAGTYEQYF
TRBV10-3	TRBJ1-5	CAISPTGVRNQPQHF
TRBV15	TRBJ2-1	CAAGTGPYNEQFF
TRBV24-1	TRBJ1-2	CATSDQQDNSPNYGYTF
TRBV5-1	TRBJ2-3	CASSPYPVGGGTDTQYF
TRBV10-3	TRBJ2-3	CAISDDPTDTQYF
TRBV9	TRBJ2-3	CASSVGPAGAEDTQYF
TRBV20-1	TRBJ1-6	CSARGSGENSPLHF
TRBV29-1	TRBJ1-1	CSVATANTEAFF
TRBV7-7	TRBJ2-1	CASSLDPSGNNEQFF
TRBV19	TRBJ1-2	CASSTPAARASRIYGYTF
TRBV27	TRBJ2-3	CASSTGLGTDTQYF
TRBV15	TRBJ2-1	CATSSTLTGQGYNEQFF
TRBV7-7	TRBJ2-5	CASSLTLGTAQETQYF
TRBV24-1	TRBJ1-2	CATSDFRTVLVLTF
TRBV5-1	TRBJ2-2	CASSLQEGNTGELFF
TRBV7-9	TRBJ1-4	CASSLVRGLREKLFF
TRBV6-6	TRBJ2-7	CASSYQGEYEQYF
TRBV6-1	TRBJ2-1	CASSPPGSGSYNEQFF
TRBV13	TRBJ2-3	CASSSRPGGTDTQYF
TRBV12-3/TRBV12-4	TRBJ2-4	CASSLSQGLKYNIQYF
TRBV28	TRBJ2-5	CASSFMAQGLRETQYF
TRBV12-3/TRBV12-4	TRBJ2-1	CASSLLTSGGANEQFF
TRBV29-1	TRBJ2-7	CSVALLGGDSIYEQYF
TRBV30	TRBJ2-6	CAWSAGGFQVAGANVLTF
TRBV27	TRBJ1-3	CASSPQGGPFSGNTIYF
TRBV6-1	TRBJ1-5	CASSESLSNQPQHF
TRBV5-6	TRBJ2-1	CASSFWGRTYNEQFF
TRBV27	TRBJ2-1	CASSFWAVAGPNNEQFF
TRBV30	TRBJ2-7	CAWSVRAGASLPYF
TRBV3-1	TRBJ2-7	CASSPRIEQYF
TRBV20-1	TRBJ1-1	CSARAFSSNTEAFF
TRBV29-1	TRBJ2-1	CSVRPGTDTYNEQFF
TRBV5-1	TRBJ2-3	CASSLDPGPRLGTTDTQYF
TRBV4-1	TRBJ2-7	CASSYQPGQGFSEQYF
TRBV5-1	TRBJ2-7	CASSLAPAGAFEQYF
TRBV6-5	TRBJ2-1	CASSSLAGGLLYEQFF
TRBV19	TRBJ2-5	CASGRTSGSKETQYF
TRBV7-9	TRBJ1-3	CASRPTGGSGNTIYF
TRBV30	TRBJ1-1	CAWSGKGDVNTEAFF
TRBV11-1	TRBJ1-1	CASSPLHNRDRVSKVTEAFF
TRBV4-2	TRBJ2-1	CASSQDQGGGHNEQFF
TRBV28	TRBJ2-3	CASSLALNTDTQHF
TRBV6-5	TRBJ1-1	CASSYSTGEAFF
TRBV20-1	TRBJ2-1	CSARDGTGESFSYNEQFF
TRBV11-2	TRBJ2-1	CASSRGTSGGTYNEQFF
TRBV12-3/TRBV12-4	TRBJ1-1	CASLVGLANTEAFF
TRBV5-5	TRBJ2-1	CASRMTGTGDYNEQFF